A single sample gave rise to the 8 T cell receptor beta chains below, sequenced in a study of T cell responses to AZD1222 COVID-19 vaccine. The assay was immunoSEQ multiplex PCR, and TCRdb's table has in-frame clones only and misses some. Among about 180,000 clones listed, about 89% were seen once. This specimen was peripheral blood, taken on day 0 of AZD1222 vaccination. These receptors all stem from an adult in good health.

This clone was picked up one time. The V and J genes are TRBV9 and TRBJ2-5; D is unresolved. Germline V gene data show CDR1 as SGDLS and CDR2 as YYNGEE. V lost 0 bases and J 3 bases, leaving 12 bases between the germline ends. The CDR3 loop spans 15 amino acids. This CDR3 reads CASSVGPRAEETQYF. CDR3 nucleotide sequence: TGTGCCAGCAGCGTAGGTCCCCGGGCAGAAGAGACCCAGTACTTC.

The rearrangement links TRBV28 to TRBJ1-5; maybe TRBD1 (6 bases). Germline V CDR1 and CDR2: MDHEN, SYDVKM. The CDR3 has 15 amino acids. V was pared by 3 bases and J by 0 bases, with 9 bases between. The CDR3 here is CASSLAGDSNQPQHF. The CDR3 bases are TGTGCCAGCAGTTTGGCAGGGGATAGCAATCAGCCCCAGCATTTT.

V usage is TRBV6-5 and J usage is TRBJ2-5; D perhaps matches TRBD2 (6 bases). V lost 6 bases, J lost 4 bases, and 18 bases lay in between. This CDR3 has 15 amino acids. Germline-derived CDR1 and CDR2 are MNHEY and SVGAGI. The CDR3 DNA reads as TGTGCCAGCAGCGGAGGAGGGCGGTGGGGAGAGACCCAGTACTTC. Encoded protein: CASSGGGRWGETQYF.

The J gene is TRBJ1-2, the V gene TRBV7-2; D is unresolved. Germline-derived CDR1 and CDR2 are SGHTA and FQGNSA. Trimming shortened V by 5 bases and J by 8 bases, and 18 bases separated the two germline ends. CDR3 length: 14 amino acids. This CDR3 is CASSLSSGDLGYTF. Here the CDR3 DNA reads TGTGCCAGCAGCCTCTCCAGCGGCGATTTAGGCTACACCTTC.

The J gene is TRBJ2-3, the V gene TRBV11-3, with D possibly called TRBD1 or TRBD2 (6 bases each). The CDR3 is made up of 16 amino acids. The germline V and J ends were trimmed by 1 base and 5 bases, with 16 bases remaining between them. Germline V gives CDR1 SGHNT, CDR2 YENEEA. Here the CDR3 DNA reads TGTGCCAGCAGCTTAGGGGGGGCAGGGGCAAGAGATACGCAGTATTTT. This translates into CASSLGGAGARDTQYF.

The chain links TRBV5-4 to TRBJ1-2; weak D call: TRBD1 (5 bases). Per the germline V gene, CDR1 is SGHNT and CDR2 is YYREEE (reference sequence). This CDR3 spans 15 amino acids. V was cut by 0 bases and J by 2 bases, with 11 bases left in between. In DNA, the CDR3 is TGTGCCAGCAGCTTGGCGGGGGGGTCCAACTATGGCTACACCTTC. Encoded protein: CASSLAGGSNYGYTF.

The rearrangement links TRBV6-5 to TRBJ1-5; the match to TRBD1 covers 7 bases. The junction had 13 bases not matched to a gene; V was cut back by 10 bases and J by 4 bases. CDR1 is MNHEY and CDR2 is SVGAGI in the germline V gene. The CDR3 loop spans 15 amino acids. The CDR3 coding sequence is TGTGCCATACAGGGGATCCGGGACAGAAATCAGCCCCAGCATTTT. The encoded protein is CAIQGIRDRNQPQHF.

The chain uses TRBV2 and TRBJ2-3, with 12 positions matching TRBD2. V lost 10 bases, J lost 2 bases, and 7 bases stayed unmatched. This CDR3 is built from 15 residues. Germline CDR1 and CDR2: SNHLY and FYNNEI. The CDR3 spells CATRLAGVATDTQYF. CDR3 coding DNA: TGTGCCACCAGACTAGCGGGAGTTGCCACAGATACGCAGTATTTT.